Presented here are 9 T cell receptor beta chains from one specimen sequenced in a study of immune heterogeneity within non-small cell lung tumors. Template input was genomic DNA from bulk tumor (600 ng per sample). During surgery, each primary tumor gave multiple biopsies spaced as far apart as possible. Enrolled patients presented with newly diagnosed, previously untreated non-small cell lung cancer and underwent curative surgery. Multiplex PCR with 32 V and 13 J primers amplified TCR beta CDR3. MiXCR, applied by TCRdb to the multiplex PCR reads, yields one record per CDR3 protein. The table has around 15,000 distinct CDR3 sequences, more than 30% seen once. Sequencing was performed on lung tumor tissue. The receptors stem from a woman aged 50 to 60 with non-small cell lung cancer.

Turning to this clonotype: Given a much more abundant clone one base away, this may be a read error. The CDR3 here is CSGRAGSSYNSPLHF. CDR3 DNA sequence: TGCAGTGGACGCGCGGGTAGCTCCTATAATTCACCCCTCCACTTT. V and J are TRBV20-1 and TRBJ1-6; D remains ambiguous. The germline gives CDR1 DFQATT, CDR2 SNEGSKA (reference sequence). This CDR3 has 15 residues. The V end was cut by 7 bases, the J end by 0 bases, with 13 bases between.

This chain uses TRBV7-8 with TRBJ1-3; the D is unclear. Germline loops: CDR1 SGHVS, CDR2 FQNEAQ. There are 14 residues in the CDR3. Trimming left V 5 bases short and J 8 bases short, with 16 bases between. The CDR3 is CASSPGGPWDTIYF. The DNA for the CDR3 is TGTGCCAGCAGCCCGGGAGGCCCGTGGGACACCATATATTTT.

This clonotype was recorded only once. This sequence joins TRBV18 and TRBJ2-7; tentative D call: TRBD2 (7 bases). The CDR3 is 15 residues long. Germline CDR1 is KGHSH and CDR2 is LQKENI. Trimming took 4 bases from V and 1 from J, leaving 14 bases between them. The CDR3 DNA sequence: TGTGCCAGCTCACAGACTAGCCAGGGGTCCTACGAGCAGTACTTC. Translating it yields CASSQTSQGSYEQYF.

By frequency in the sample, this clonotype is medium-sized. The chain recombines TRBV20-1 with TRBJ1-2; 9 positions match TRBD1. Germline V lookup: CDR1 DFQATT, CDR2 SNEGSKA (reference sequence). The junction had 3 bases not matched to a gene; V was cut back by 2 bases and J by 2 bases. The CDR3 covers 14 residues. The CDR3 DNA follows: TGCAGTGCTAGAAAGACAGGGGGGAACTATGGCTACACCTTC. Translation: CSARKTGGNYGYTF.

A note on this clonotype: One base away lies a much larger clone, so this may be a sequencing read error. This chain joins TRBV10-3 and TRBJ2-7; 11 bases line up with TRBD1. CDR1 ENHRY and CDR2 SYGVKD come from the germline V gene. V was clipped by 4 bases and J by 3 bases; unmatched bases: 2. The CDR3 is 14 amino acids. CDR3 sequence: CAISAGTGGYEQYF. The CDR3, as DNA: TGTGCCATCAGTGCGGGGACAGGGGGCTACGAGCAGTACTTC.

This clonotype was detected once. This may stem from a read error, because a much larger clone lies one nucleotide away. V gene TRBV7-3 combines with J gene TRBJ2-7; D perhaps matches TRBD1 (6 bases). This CDR3 region has 15 residues. The germline gives CDR1 SGHTA, CDR2 FQGTGA. V lost 5 bases to trimming and J lost 4 bases, with 18 bases between them. For the CDR3, the DNA is TGTGCCAGCAGCGACGTACAGGGACGTGAATACGAGCAGTACTTC. Translated: CASSDVQGREYEQYF.

This clonotype was detected ten times or more. This chain joins TRBV12-3 or TRBV12-4 and TRBJ2-3; possible D gene TRBD1, 5 bases. CDR3 size: 14 residues. The germline V and J ends were trimmed by 5 bases and 2 bases, with 11 bases remaining between them. CDR3 coding DNA: TGTGCCAGCAGTCCCCGACAGAACACAGATACGCAGTATTTT. Protein product: CASSPRQNTDTQYF.

This clonotype was seen ten or more times. J is TRBJ1-4 and V is TRBV28, with TRBD1 as a possible D gene (5 bases). The germline V gene has CDR1 MDHEN and CDR2 SYDVKM. Trimming took 3 bases from V and 0 from J, leaving 11 bases between them. CDR3 size: 16 residues. CDR3 coding DNA: TGTGCCAGCAGTTTGGTGGGGGGGGCAACTAATGAAAAACTGTTTTTT. Translated, it gives CASSLVGGATNEKLFF.

The genes are TRBV5-1 and TRBJ1-4; D is unclear. This CDR3 comprises 13 residues. V dropped 3 bases and J dropped 5 bases, with 8 bases sitting between them. CDR1 is SGHRS and CDR2 is YFSETQ in the germline V gene. The chain's CDR3 is CASSSDTNEKLFF. The CDR3, as DNA: TGCGCCAGCAGCTCCGACACAAATGAAAAACTGTTTTTT.